This T cell receptor (beta chain) derives from a study of blood T cell repertoires in COVID-19. Clones were sequenced by immunoSEQ multiplex PCR, and TCRdb holds only the in-frame ones, with some missing. There are approximately 85,000 clones in the sample; roughly 89% occur only once, and 27% lies in the top ten. Germline CDR1 reads LNHNV; CDR2 reads YYDKDF (reference sequence). The CDR3 is 16 amino acids. J lost 1 base, V lost 0 bases, and 4 bases had no gene match. The sample taken for sequencing was peripheral blood. This TCR came from a man aged 50 to 60 with active or convalescent COVID-19. The gene calls are TRBV15 and TRBJ2-5; 8 bases match TRBD2. The CDR3: CATSRDAAGAQETQYF. Written as DNA, the CDR3 is TGTGCCACCAGCAGAGACGCAGCGGGGGCCCAAGAGACCCAGTACTTC. The full variable domain, rest sourced from reference TRBV15 and TRBJ2-5, is DAMVIQNPRYQVTQFGKPVTLSCSQTLNHNVMYWYQQKSSQAPKLLFHYYDKDFNNEADTPDNFQSRRPNTSFCFLDIRSPGLGDTAMYLCATSRDAAGAQETQYFGPGTRLLVL.